What follows are 29 T cell receptor beta chains derived from one specimen sequenced in a study of beta chain features in type 1 diabetes. Sequenced material consisted of expressed TCRB transcripts (all of the isolated RNA was reverse transcribed). Sequencing used immunoSEQ multiplex PCR; TCRdb keeps in-frame clones, though not all of them. The sample has around 250,000 clones, about 14% seen once; the top ten hold more than 0.02%. Specimen: naive CD4+ T cells from blood. These receptors were obtained from a woman aged 40 to 55 in good health.

The chain couples TRBV29-1 to TRBJ1-2, with TRBD1 as a possible D gene (6 bases). Germline V gene sequence: CDR1 SQVTM, CDR2 ANQGSEA. V lost 6 bases and J lost 5, with 13 bases in between. CDR3 length: 12 residues. The CDR3 loop reads CSVQGVDYGYTF. CDR3 bases: TGCAGCGTACAGGGAGTGGATTATGGCTACACCTTC.

This clone was counted a few times. This sequence joins TRBV9 and TRBJ1-3; maybe TRBD1 (6 bases). Per germline, CDR1 SGDLS and CDR2 YYNGEE. Trimming took 3 bases from V and 0 from J, leaving 13 bases between them. This CDR3 region has 16 residues. The CDR3 coding sequence is TGTGCCAGCAGCGAGGGGGAGGGGAGCTCTGGAAACACCATATATTTT. The encoded protein is CASSEGEGSSGNTIYF.

The gene calls are TRBV15 and TRBJ2-7, with D possibly matching TRBD1 (7 bases). V shed 0 bases and J shed 6 bases, with 15 bases lying between them. CDR1 and CDR2 from the germline V gene are LNHNV and YYDKDF (reference sequence). The length of the CDR3 is 15 residues. In DNA form, the CDR3 reads TGTGCCACCAGCAGAGATAAAGCCAGGGGGGTCGAGCAGTACTTC. Translation: CATSRDKARGVEQYF.

In its sample, this clone was seen a few times. The chain employs TRBV6-5 and TRBJ2-7, with a tentative D call TRBD2 (5 bases). The CDR3 is 13 residues long. Trimming removed 4 bases at V and 6 bases at J, with 13 bases between. CDR1 is MNHEY, CDR2 SVGAGI, per germline. Written as DNA, the CDR3 is TGTGCCAGCAGTTCAGTCGGACTTTTCGAGCAGTACTTC. Translating it yields CASSSVGLFEQYF.

The rearrangement links TRBV4-1 to TRBJ2-5; possible D gene TRBD2, 5 bases. CDR1 and CDR2 from the germline V gene are MGHRA and YSYEKL. The CDR3 spans 13 residues. V lost 1 base and J 7 bases, leaving 10 bases between the germline ends. The CDR3 DNA is TGCGCCAGCAGCCAAGGCGGGTTCGGGACCCAGTACTTC. Amino acid sequence: CASSQGGFGTQYF.

This clone came up a few times. The V gene is TRBV7-6, the J gene TRBJ2-7; maybe TRBD2 (6 bases). CDR3 length: 14 residues. V was cut by 1 base and J by 3 bases, with 10 bases left in between. Germline V gene lookup returns CDR1 SGHVS and CDR2 FNYEAQ. The CDR3 nucleotides are TGTGCCAGCAGCTTAGGTGGGACTCTCTACGAGCAGTACTTC. Residues: CASSLGGTLYEQYF.

This rearrangement joins TRBV18 to TRBJ2-1, with 7 bases identical to TRBD1. V was clipped by 4 bases and J by 6 bases; unmatched bases: 15. CDR3 length: 17 residues. Germline V gives CDR1 KGHSH, CDR2 LQKENI. CDR3 loop: CASSQGERDRPFNEQFF. As DNA, the CDR3 is TGTGCCAGCTCACAGGGAGAAAGGGACAGACCATTCAATGAGCAGTTCTTC.

The chain carries TRBV7-9 and TRBJ1-6, with D maybe TRBD1 (6 bases). Between the trimmed V and J ends, which lost 3 bases and 9 bases, there was a span of 15 bases. The CDR3 contains 15 residues. Per germline, CDR1 SEHNR and CDR2 FQNEAQ (reference sequence). In DNA form, the CDR3 reads TGTGCCAGCAGCTTTAATCAGGGGAGTAGTTCACCCCTCCACTTT. Translated, it gives CASSFNQGSSSPLHF.

The rearrangement links TRBV7-2 to TRBJ1-5; possibly TRBD1 for D (6 bases). Looked up from germline, CDR1 is SGHTA and CDR2 is FQGNSA. This CDR3 has 13 residues. V was pared by 5 bases and J by 5 bases, with 10 bases between. CDR3 DNA: TGTGCCAGCAGCCAGGGGTTAGATCAGCCCCAGCATTTT. As protein: CASSQGLDQPQHF. Looking up the rest from reference TRBV7-2 and TRBJ1-5 gives the full variable domain: GAGVSQSPSNKVTEKGKDVELRCDPISGHTALYWYRQSLGQGLEFLIYFQGNSAPDKSGLPSDRFSAERTGGSVSTLTIQRTQQEDSAVYLCASSQGLDQPQHFGDGTRLSIL.

This chain links TRBV2 with TRBJ2-5, with TRBD2 matching over 10 bases. Trimming removed 3 bases from V and 1 base from J; junction bases left unmatched: 5. Germline CDR1 SNHLY, CDR2 FYNNEI. CDR3 length: 16 residues. The CDR3 nucleotides are TGTGCCAGCAGTGACGTAGCGGGGGGCTTCCAAGAGACCCAGTACTTC. As protein: CASSDVAGGFQETQYF. The full variable domain, its missing parts supplied by reference TRBV2 and TRBJ2-5, is EPEVTQTPSHQVTQMGQEVILRCVPISNHLYFYWYRQILGQKVEFLVSFYNNEISEKSEIFDDQFSVERPDGSNFTLKIRSTKLEDSAMYFCASSDVAGGFQETQYFGPGTRLLVL.

The V and J genes are TRBV5-1 and TRBJ2-5; 9 nucleotides line up with TRBD2. Germline V gene lookup returns CDR1 SGHRS and CDR2 YFSETQ. V lost 5 bases to trimming and J lost 5 bases; unmatched junction nucleotides: 10. The CDR3 totals 15 residues. The CDR3 sequence: CASRRKAGGKETQYF. The CDR3 coding sequence is TGCGCCAGCAGGAGGAAGGCGGGGGGGAAGGAGACCCAGTACTTC. Supplemented by reference TRBV5-1 and TRBJ2-5, the full variable domain reads KAGVTQTPRYLIKTRGQQVTLSCSPISGHRSVSWYQQTPGQGLQFLFEYFSETQRNKGNFPGRFSGRQFSNSRSEMNVSTLELGDSALYLCASRRKAGGKETQYFGPGTRLLVL.

This clone has only a few counts. At one end the junction does not follow the germline gene, possibly because of a read error. This chain joins TRBV5-4 and TRBJ2-7; 8 bases align to TRBD2. From germline, CDR1 is SGHNT and CDR2 YYREEE (reference sequence). The CDR3 totals 15 residues. CDR3 nucleotides: TGTGCCAGCAGCTCGCCCGGGGGGGCCTCCGACGAGCAGTACTTC. Translated, it gives CASSSPGGASDEQYF.

There are a few counts of this clone. The chain is built from TRBV5-1 and TRBJ2-4; 8 bases fit TRBD2. The germline gives CDR1 SGHRS, CDR2 YFSETQ. This CDR3 is 15 amino acids long. Trimming cost V 0 bases and J 6 bases; bases outside gene matches: 5. DNA for the CDR3: TGCGCCAGCAGCTTGGGTCGGGGGGGCGGAAACATTCAGTACTTC. Translated: CASSLGRGGGNIQYF. The entire variable domain, with the rest obtained from reference TRBV5-1 and TRBJ2-4, is as follows: KAGVTQTPRYLIKTRGQQVTLSCSPISGHRSVSWYQQTPGQGLQFLFEYFSETQRNKGNFPGRFSGRQFSNSRSEMNVSTLELGDSALYLCASSLGRGGGNIQYFGAGTRLSVL.

The chain has TRBV6-5 and TRBJ2-7, with 8 nucleotides matching TRBD2. J gave up 2 bases and V 5 bases, and 5 bases lay outside the gene matches. Germline V lookup: CDR1 MNHEY, CDR2 SVGAGI. This CDR3 is built from 14 residues. The CDR3 loop is CASSREGGAYEQYF. The CDR3 nucleotides read TGTGCCAGCAGTCGGGAGGGGGGAGCCTACGAGCAGTACTTC.

In this sample, this clone turned up many times. Written as DNA, the CDR3 is TGTGCCAGCAGCCCAGATGGCGGAGGGGCCCAGTACTTC. This sequence encodes CASSPDGGGAQYF. V is TRBV13 and J is TRBJ2-5; TRBD2 might be the D (6 bases). CDR3 size: 13 residues. Germline loops: CDR1 PRHDT, CDR2 FYEKMQ (reference sequence). Trimming pared 5 bases from V and 9 bases from J, leaving 16 bases between.

V usage is TRBV19 and J usage is TRBJ2-7, with 9 bases identical to TRBD1. The germline V gene has CDR1 LNHDA and CDR2 SQIVND (reference sequence). V lost 0 bases to trimming and J lost 3 bases; unmatched junction nucleotides: 6. The CDR3 loop spans 16 amino acids. The CDR3 loop is CASSIEGTGTIYEQYF. In nucleotides, the CDR3 is TGTGCCAGTAGTATAGAGGGGACAGGGACTATCTACGAGCAGTACTTC.

This clone was counted a few times. CDR3 sequence: CASSYPRGGRDTQYF. CDR3 bases: TGTGCCAGCAGTTACCCCCGGGGGGGCCGAGATACGCAGTATTTT. V and J are TRBV27 and TRBJ2-3; TRBD2 agrees at 8 bases. The CDR3 has 15 residues. V trimming: 4 bases; J trimming: 5 bases; junction bases outside the gene matches: 8. In germline, CDR1 is MNHEY, CDR2 SMNVEV (reference sequence).

There are a few counts of this clone. This sequence joins TRBV7-2 and TRBJ2-3, with 11 bases that match TRBD2. Germline V gives CDR1 SGHTA, CDR2 FQGNSA. Germline trimming cut 1 base from V and 0 bases from J; bases unmatched to any gene: 0. This CDR3 region has 16 residues. This chain's CDR3 is CASSLVAGGSTDTQYF. The CDR3 bases are TGTGCCAGCAGCTTAGTAGCGGGGGGGAGCACAGATACGCAGTATTTT.

This chain's CDR3 is CASSLFGQGSYEQYF. The CDR3 nucleotides are TGCGCCAGCAGCTTGTTCGGACAGGGGAGCTACGAGCAGTACTTC. The chain links TRBV5-1 to TRBJ2-7; 9 nucleotides align to TRBD1. CDR3 length: 15 residues. From germline, CDR1 is SGHRS and CDR2 YFSETQ. Trimming at V came to 1 base and at J to 3 bases, leaving 5 bases not matched to a gene.

The chain combines TRBV4-2 with TRBJ1-1; 7 bases are a match to TRBD1. The CDR3 runs 16 residues. J was trimmed by 3 bases and V by 2 bases; bases with no gene match: 9. Germline loops: CDR1 LGHNA, CDR2 YNFKEQ. CDR3 nucleotide sequence: TGTGCCAGCAGCCAACCTGGACAGGCCAGTCACACTGAAGCTTTCTTT. It translates to CASSQPGQASHTEAFF.

This clone was counted a few times. One junction end disagrees with the germline gene, perhaps due to a read error. The chain links TRBV19 to TRBJ2-3; 9 bases match TRBD1. In germline, CDR1 is LNHDA, CDR2 SQIVND (reference sequence). The CDR3 runs to 14 residues. CDR3 residues: CASSLDRGTDTQYF. The CDR3 DNA follows: TGTGCCAGTAGTCTAGACAGGGGGACAGATACGCAGTATTTT. Supplemented by reference TRBV19 and TRBJ2-3, the full variable domain reads DGGITQSPKYLFRKEGQNVTLSCEQNLNHDAMYWYRQDPGQGLRLIYYSQIVNDFQKGDIAEGYSVSREKKESFPLTVTSAQKNPTAFYLCASSLDRGTDTQYFGPGTRLTVL.

This clone was detected a few times. J is TRBJ2-1 and V is TRBV5-1; 9 bases agree with TRBD2. Unmatched junction bases numbered 10, after V lost 7 bases and J lost 8 bases. The length of the CDR3 is 14 residues. Germline V lookup: CDR1 SGHRS, CDR2 YFSETQ. CDR3 bases: TGCGCCAGCGCGGGGGGGTTTACCCATCATGAGCAGTTCTTC. Protein product: CASAGGFTHHEQFF.

This clone has just a few counts. J is TRBJ2-7 and V is TRBV19; maybe TRBD1 (6 bases). There are 13 residues in the CDR3. Deletions cut 4 bases from V and 2 bases from J, with 9 bases between. The V gene's germline CDR1 is LNHDA and CDR2 SQIVND (reference sequence). The CDR3 is CASSTGQTYEQYF. The CDR3 nucleotides are TGTGCCAGTAGTACGGGACAAACCTACGAGCAGTACTTC.

The V and J genes are TRBV9 and TRBJ2-2; 8 bases are a match to TRBD2. The CDR3 is 16 residues long. J lost 4 bases, V lost 3 bases, and 8 bases had no gene match. Germline V CDR1 and CDR2: SGDLS, YYNGEE. The DNA of the CDR3 is TGTGCCAGCAGCGAATCCCGGGGGGGGCTCACCGGGGAGCTGTTTTTT. The encoded protein is CASSESRGGLTGELFF. Complete variable domain (other parts from reference TRBV9 and TRBJ2-2): DSGVTQTPKHLITATGQRVTLRCSPRSGDLSVYWYQQSLDQGLQFLIQYYNGEERAKGNILERFSAQQFPDLHSELNLSSLELGDSALYFCASSESRGGLTGELFFGEGSRLTVL.

The V and J genes are TRBV19 and TRBJ2-5, with D perhaps matching TRBD2 (6 bases). Germline V gives CDR1 LNHDA, CDR2 SQIVND (reference sequence). V lost 0 bases and J lost 4, with 15 bases in between. This CDR3 spans 16 amino acids. In DNA, the CDR3 is TGTGCCAGTAGTATAGAGGCGGGAATTGTAAGAGAGACCCAGTACTTC. Residues: CASSIEAGIVRETQYF. Full variable domain (outside the CDR3, taken from reference TRBV19 and TRBJ2-5): DGGITQSPKYLFRKEGQNVTLSCEQNLNHDAMYWYRQDPGQGLRLIYYSQIVNDFQKGDIAEGYSVSREKKESFPLTVTSAQKNPTAFYLCASSIEAGIVRETQYFGPGTRLLVL.

In its sample, this clone was seen a few times. V usage is TRBV29-1 and J usage is TRBJ2-5, with 7 bases identical to TRBD2. J gave up 4 bases and V 7 bases, and 21 bases lay outside the gene matches. CDR3 size: 17 residues. The V gene's germline CDR1 is SQVTM and CDR2 ANQGSEA. CDR3 protein: CSALPVGRGGGGETQYF. For the CDR3, the DNA is TGCAGCGCCCTCCCCGTCGGGCGCGGCGGGGGTGGAGAGACCCAGTACTTC.

The chain uses TRBV6-1 and TRBJ1-1; 10 positions agree with TRBD1. Losses at the gene ends were 8 bases for V and 4 bases for J; bases not matched to a gene: 10. Germline V CDR1 and CDR2: MNHNS, SASEGT. There are 15 residues in the CDR3. CDR3 region: CASRTGGSRSTEAFF. Written as DNA, the CDR3 is TGTGCCAGCCGGACAGGGGGATCTAGAAGCACTGAAGCTTTCTTT.

This clone was recorded a few times. The chain is built from TRBV5-5 and TRBJ2-7; TRBD2 is a possible D gene (6 bases). The CDR3 runs 15 residues. V was cut by 4 bases and J by 0 bases, with 14 bases left in between. From germline, CDR1 is SGHKS and CDR2 YYEKEE (reference sequence). CDR3 sequence (DNA): TGTGCCAGCAGCCTACCGGGACTCAGCTCCTACGAGCAGTACTTC. Translated, it gives CASSLPGLSSYEQYF.

The chain links TRBV25-1 to TRBJ1-1; possible D gene TRBD1, 5 bases. Trimming pared 2 bases from V and 8 bases from J, leaving 18 bases between. From germline, CDR1 is MGHDK and CDR2 SYGVNS. The CDR3 loop spans 15 amino acids. The CDR3 region has the DNA TGTGCCAGCAGTGAACCGGGGGATTGGTCGAGCGAAGCTTTCTTT. Encoded protein: CASSEPGDWSSEAFF.